The clone carrying this TCR beta chain was found a few times. Germline CDR1 is SGHTA and CDR2 is FQGNSA. Trimming took 5 bases from V and 4 from J; bases not matched to a gene: 9. The CDR3 loop spans 16 amino acids. PCR was performed using 60 Vbeta and 13 Jbeta primers. Assay used: immunoSEQ multiplex PCR; TCRdb lists only in-frame clones, some missing. The table has 150,000 to 200,000 clones, about 59% seen once. This entry is derived from a study of cytomegalovirus exposure and HLA in healthy donors. This receptor was obtained from a middle-aged man in good health and CMV-seronegative. The sample taken for sequencing was PBMCs. The chain links TRBV7-2 to TRBJ1-5; 9 positions match TRBD1. In nucleotides, the CDR3 is TGTGCCAGCAGCCAAGAGACAGGGGGACGGAATCAGCCCCAGCATTTT. This sequence encodes CASSQETGGRNQPQHF. Full variable domain (outside the CDR3, taken from reference TRBV7-2 and TRBJ1-5): GAGVSQSPSNKVTEKGKDVELRCDPISGHTALYWYRQSLGQGLEFLIYFQGNSAPDKSGLPSDRFSAERTGGSVSTLTIQRTQQEDSAVYLCASSQETGGRNQPQHFGDGTRLSIL.